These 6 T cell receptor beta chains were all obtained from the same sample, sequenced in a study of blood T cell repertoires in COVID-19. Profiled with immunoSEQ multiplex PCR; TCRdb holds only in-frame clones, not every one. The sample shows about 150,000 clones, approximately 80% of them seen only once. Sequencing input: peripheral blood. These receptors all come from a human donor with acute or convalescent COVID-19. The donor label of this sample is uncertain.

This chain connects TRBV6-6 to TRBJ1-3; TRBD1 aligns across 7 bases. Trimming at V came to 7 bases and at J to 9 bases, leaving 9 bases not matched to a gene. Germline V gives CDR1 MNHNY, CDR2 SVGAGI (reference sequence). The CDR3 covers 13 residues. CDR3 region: CASMKPGGLTIYF. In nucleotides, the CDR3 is TGTGCCAGCATGAAACCAGGGGGACTCACCATATATTTT.

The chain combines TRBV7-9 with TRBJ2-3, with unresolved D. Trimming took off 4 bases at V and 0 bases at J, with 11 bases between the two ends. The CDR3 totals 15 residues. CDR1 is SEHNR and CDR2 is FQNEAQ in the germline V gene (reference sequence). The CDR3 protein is CASSSRLESTDTQYF. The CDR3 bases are TGTGCCAGCAGCTCCCGCTTGGAGAGCACAGATACGCAGTATTTT.

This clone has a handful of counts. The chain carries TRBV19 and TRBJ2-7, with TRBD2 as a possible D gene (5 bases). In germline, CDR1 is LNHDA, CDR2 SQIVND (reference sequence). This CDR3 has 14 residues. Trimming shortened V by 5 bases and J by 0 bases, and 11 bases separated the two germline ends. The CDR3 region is CASSAGLNSYEQYF. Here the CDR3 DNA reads TGTGCCAGTAGTGCAGGACTGAACTCCTACGAGCAGTACTTC.

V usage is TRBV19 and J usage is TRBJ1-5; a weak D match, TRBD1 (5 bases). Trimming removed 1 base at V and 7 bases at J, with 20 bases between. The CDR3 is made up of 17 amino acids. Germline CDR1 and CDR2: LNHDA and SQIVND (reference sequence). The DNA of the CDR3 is TGTGCCAGTAGTATAGCGACCCATAGGGCAGGGTGCCAGCCCCAGCATTTT. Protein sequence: CASSIATHRAGCQPQHF.

CDR3 loop: CASSVASGALTDTQYF. The CDR3 DNA follows: TGTGCCAGCAGTGTGGCAAGCGGGGCCCTCACAGATACGCAGTATTTT. The chain employs TRBV2 and TRBJ2-3; 7 bases line up with TRBD2. The CDR3 has 16 residues. Unmatched junction bases numbered 9, after V lost 4 bases and J lost 2 bases. CDR1 and CDR2 from the germline V gene are SNHLY and FYNNEI.

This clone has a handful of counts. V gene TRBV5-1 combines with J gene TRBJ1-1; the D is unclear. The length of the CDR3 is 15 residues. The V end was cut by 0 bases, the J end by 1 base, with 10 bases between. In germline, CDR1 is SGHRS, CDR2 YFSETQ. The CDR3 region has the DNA TGCGCCAGCAGCTTGGTTCAAACGAGGAACACTGAAGCTTTCTTT. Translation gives CASSLVQTRNTEAFF.